This note documents a single T cell receptor beta chain sequence. The V gene end was trimmed by 3 bases and the J gene end by 4 bases; junction bases not matched to a gene: 9. Germline V gene lookup returns CDR1 LGHNT and CDR2 FRNRAP. The CDR3 contains 16 residues. Here immunoSEQ multiplex PCR was the method, and the copy in TCRdb shows in-frame clones only, minus some. The sample yields about 26,000 clones, approximately 85% seen once. The record originates from a study of stem cell transplantation in POMP-related autoinflammatory disease. The V and J genes are TRBV12-5 and TRBJ2-3, with TRBD2 identical over 8 bases. The source was CD4+ T cells from PBMCs, collected before stem cell transplantation. The TCR sequence derives from a human donor with POMP-related autoinflammation and immune dysregulation (PRAID). The CDR3 reads CASGFSAGVRADTQYF. Written as DNA, the CDR3 is TGTGCTAGTGGTTTCTCAGCGGGAGTACGGGCAGATACGCAGTATTTT.